This T cell receptor beta chain was retrieved from a study of identical twins. The CDR3 is made up of 16 amino acids. V gave up 2 bases and J gave up 4 bases; unmatched junction bases: 6. The germline V gene encodes CDR1 KGHSH and CDR2 LQKENI. A universal primer site came from template switching; cDNA carried unique molecular identifiers. TCRdb re-called the 5' RACE reads with MiXCR, one entry per CDR3 protein. This table holds about 660,000 distinct CDR3 sequences, 8.5% to 9.5% found once. Findings and limits, study-wide: Invariant T cells like MAIT and iNKT could partly confound the zero-insertion analyses. Those out-of-frame alpha sequences shared by twins showed an excess of low generation probability. With monozygotic twins, out-of-frame TCR alpha sharing exceeded what models estimated.

This clonotype came up many times. Its matching antigen is unknown. The same specimen was also included in a second study, on yellow fever vaccine responses in identical twins.

The chain combines TRBV18 with TRBJ2-5, with 11 bases lining up with TRBD1. The sample comprised PBMCs. The clonotype was recovered from a woman younger than 30 in good health. CDR3 region: CASSPSGQGAGETQYF. CDR3 coding DNA: TGTGCCAGCTCACCATCCGGACAGGGGGCTGGAGAGACCCAGTACTTC.